The sequence of this T cell receptor (beta chain) was determined in a study of blood T cell repertoires in COVID-19. TCRdb's table, derived via immunoSEQ multiplex PCR, lists solely in-frame clones and lacks some. In the table there are tens of thousands of clones, around nine tenths of which are singletons. Patients in Seattle were enrolled during active infection, then followed longitudinally. Germline CDR1 and CDR2: SGHVS and FQNEAQ. Trimming took off 3 bases at V and 2 bases at J, with 16 bases between the two ends. The CDR3 consists of 16 residues. The V gene is TRBV7-8, the J gene TRBJ1-1; D ambiguous. This receptor was taken from a middle-aged man with COVID-19, enrolled during active disease. The specimen sequenced was peripheral blood. The CDR3 spells CASSFLRDSPNTEAFF. The CDR3 DNA sequence: TGTGCCAGCAGCTTCCTGCGGGATAGCCCCAACACTGAAGCTTTCTTT. The full variable domain, its missing parts supplied by reference TRBV7-8 and TRBJ1-1, is GAGVSQSPRYKVAKRGQDVALRCDPISGHVSLFWYQQALGQGPEFLTYFQNEAQLDKSGLPSDRFFAERPEGSVSTLKIQRTQQEDSAVYLCASSFLRDSPNTEAFFGQGTRLTVV.